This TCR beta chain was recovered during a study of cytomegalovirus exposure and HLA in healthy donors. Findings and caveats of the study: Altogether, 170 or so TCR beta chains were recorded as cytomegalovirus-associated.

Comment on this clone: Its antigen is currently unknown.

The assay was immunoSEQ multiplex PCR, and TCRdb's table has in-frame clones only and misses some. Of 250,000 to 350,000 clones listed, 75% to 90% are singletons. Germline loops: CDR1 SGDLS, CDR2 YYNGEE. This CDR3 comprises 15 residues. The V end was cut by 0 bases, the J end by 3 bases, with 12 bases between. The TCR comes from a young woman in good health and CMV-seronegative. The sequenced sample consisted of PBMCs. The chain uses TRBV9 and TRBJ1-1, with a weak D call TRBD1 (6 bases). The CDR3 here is CASSVEGDTDTEAFF. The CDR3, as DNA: TGTGCCAGCAGCGTAGAGGGGGACACCGACACTGAAGCTTTCTTT.